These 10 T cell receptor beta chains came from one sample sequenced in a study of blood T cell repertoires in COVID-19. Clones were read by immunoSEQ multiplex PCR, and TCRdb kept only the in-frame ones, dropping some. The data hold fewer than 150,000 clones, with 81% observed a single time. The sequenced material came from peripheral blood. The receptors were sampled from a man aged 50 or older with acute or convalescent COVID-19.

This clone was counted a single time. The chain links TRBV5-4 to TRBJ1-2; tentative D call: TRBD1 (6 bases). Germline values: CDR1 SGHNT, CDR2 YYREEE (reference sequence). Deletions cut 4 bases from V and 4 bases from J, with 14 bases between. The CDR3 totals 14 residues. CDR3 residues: CASSKITGSYGYTF. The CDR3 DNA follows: TGTGCCAGCAGCAAGATCACAGGGTCCTATGGCTACACCTTC.

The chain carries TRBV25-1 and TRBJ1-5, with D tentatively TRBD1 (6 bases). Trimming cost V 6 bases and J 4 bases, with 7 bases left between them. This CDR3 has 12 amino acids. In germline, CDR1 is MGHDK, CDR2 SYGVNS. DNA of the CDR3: TGTGCCAGCAGCAGGGGAAATCAGCCCCAGCATTTT. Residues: CASSRGNQPQHF.

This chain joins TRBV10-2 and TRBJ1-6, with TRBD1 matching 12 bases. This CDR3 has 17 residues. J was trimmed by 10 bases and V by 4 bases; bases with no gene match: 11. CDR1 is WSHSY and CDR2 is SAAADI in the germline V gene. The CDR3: CASSGPGQGAPGSPLHF. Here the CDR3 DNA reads TGCGCCAGCAGTGGACCGGGACAGGGGGCGCCGGGGTCACCCCTCCACTTT.

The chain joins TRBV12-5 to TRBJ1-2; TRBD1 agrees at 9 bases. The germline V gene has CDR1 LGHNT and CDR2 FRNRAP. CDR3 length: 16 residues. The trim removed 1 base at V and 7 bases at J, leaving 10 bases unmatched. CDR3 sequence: CASGLATPGQGSGYTF. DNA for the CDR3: TGTGCTAGTGGTTTGGCTACTCCGGGACAGGGCAGTGGCTACACCTTC.

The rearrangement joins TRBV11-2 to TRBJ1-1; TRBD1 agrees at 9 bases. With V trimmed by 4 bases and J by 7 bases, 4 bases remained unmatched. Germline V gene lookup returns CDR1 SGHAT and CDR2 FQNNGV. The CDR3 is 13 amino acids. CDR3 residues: CASSSDRGIEAFF. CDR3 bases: TGTGCCAGCAGCTCGGACAGGGGTATTGAAGCTTTCTTT.

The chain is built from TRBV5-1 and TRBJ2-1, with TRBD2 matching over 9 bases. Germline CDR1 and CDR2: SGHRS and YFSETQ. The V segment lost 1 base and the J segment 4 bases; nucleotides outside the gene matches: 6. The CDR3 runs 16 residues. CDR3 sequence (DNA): TGCGCCAGCAGCTTGCGGCAGCGGGGGGAATACAATGAGCAGTTCTTC. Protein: CASSLRQRGEYNEQFF.

Here the CDR3 DNA reads TGTGCCAGTAAACCACTAGCCCCGACAGTAAGCACTGAAGCTTTCTTT. Translating gives CASKPLAPTVSTEAFF. This chain links TRBV19 with TRBJ1-1, with D perhaps TRBD1 (5 bases). The CDR3 has 16 amino acids. V was trimmed by 7 bases and J by 4 bases, leaving 22 bases between them. Germline CDR1 and CDR2: LNHDA and SQIVND (reference sequence). The entire variable domain, with the rest obtained from reference TRBV19 and TRBJ1-1, is as follows: DGGITQSPKYLFRKEGQNVTLSCEQNLNHDAMYWYRQDPGQGLRLIYYSQIVNDFQKGDIAEGYSVSREKKESFPLTVTSAQKNPTAFYLCASKPLAPTVSTEAFFGQGTRLTVV.

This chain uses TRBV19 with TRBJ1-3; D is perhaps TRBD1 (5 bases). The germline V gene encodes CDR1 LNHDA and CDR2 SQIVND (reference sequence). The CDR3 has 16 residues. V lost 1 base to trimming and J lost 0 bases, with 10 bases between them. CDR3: CASSIGDRASGNTIYF. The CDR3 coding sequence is TGTGCCAGTAGTATAGGTGACAGAGCCTCTGGAAACACCATATATTTT.

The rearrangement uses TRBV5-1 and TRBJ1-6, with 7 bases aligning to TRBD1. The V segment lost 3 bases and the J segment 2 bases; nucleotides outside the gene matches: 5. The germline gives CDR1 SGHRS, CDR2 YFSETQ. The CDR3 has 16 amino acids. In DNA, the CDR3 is TGCGCCAGCAGCTCGGGACAGACGGCCTATAATTCACCCCTCCACTTT. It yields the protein CASSSGQTAYNSPLHF.

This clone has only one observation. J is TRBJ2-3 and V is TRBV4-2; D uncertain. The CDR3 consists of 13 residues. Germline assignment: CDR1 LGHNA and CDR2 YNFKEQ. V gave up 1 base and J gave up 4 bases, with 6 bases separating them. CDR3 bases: TGTGCCAGCAGCCAAGGACATGCAGATACGCAGTATTTT. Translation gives CASSQGHADTQYF.